This is a list of T cell receptor beta chains from one sample in a study of cytomegalovirus exposure and HLA in healthy donors. Profiling relied on immunoSEQ multiplex PCR, and the TCRdb table lists in-frame clones only, not all of them. The table lists more than 110,000 clones, roughly 80% of them singletons. The sequenced material came from PBMCs. The receptor source for this set is a female donor in good health and CMV-seronegative. Each CDR3 is given with its conserved first and last residue. The order of the fields is D gene, V gene, clone size, J gene, CDR3 DNA, CDR3 protein. The D gene is left open where the match is weak. Some rows have no size entry. The others give once, few or many, or a class for an expanded clone.

TRBD2,TRBV27,NA,TRBJ2-5,TGTGCCAGCAGAAGTCGCGGGGGGGAGACCCAGTACTTC,CASRSRGGETQYF
NA,TRBV4-1,NA,TRBJ1-1,TGCGCCAGCAGCCTACCTATCGGAGGGGCTTTCTTT,CASSLPIGGAFF
TRBD2,TRBV18,NA,TRBJ2-3,TGTGCCAGCTCACCAGGGAGCGGGGTCACAGATACGCAGTATTTT,CASSPGSGVTDTQYF
NA,TRBV5-1,NA,TRBJ2-1,TGCGCCAGCAGCTTGGCCACCGGGAGCAATGAGCAGTTCTTC,CASSLATGSNEQFF
TRBD1,TRBV5-1,few,TRBJ1-2,TGCGCCAGCAGCTTGGCCCCGGGACAGCCGGGCTACACCTTC,CASSLAPGQPGYTF
NA,TRBV6-5,few,TRBJ1-2,TGTGCCAGCAGTTACTCAGGAGGGACTAACTATGGCTACACCTTC,CASSYSGGTNYGYTF
NA,TRBV5-5,NA,TRBJ2-5,TGTGCCAGCACTCAGTCGGGGAAGGGAGAGACCCAGTACTTC,CASTQSGKGETQYF
NA,TRBV30,NA,TRBJ2-7,TGTGCCTGGAGTGTACGGGGTAATCCTACCTACGAGCAGTACTTC,CAWSVRGNPTYEQYF
TRBD2,TRBV2,NA,TRBJ2-3,TGTGCCAGCGGAGTAGCGGGGAGGTCGGATACGCAGTATTTT,CASGVAGRSDTQYF
TRBD2,TRBV5-1,few,TRBJ2-5,TGCGCCAGCAGCTTGTCGGCTAGCGGGAGTGAGGAGACCCAGTACTTC,CASSLSASGSEETQYF
NA,TRBV5-5,NA,TRBJ1-6,TGTGCCAGCAGCCCCTGGGACTTCTCGGGGATCTCACCCCTCCACTTT,CASSPWDFSGISPLHF
NA,TRBV5-1,few,TRBJ1-1,TGCGCCAGCAGCCGACTTGACAGCTTGATTAACACTGAAGCTTTCTTT,CASSRLDSLINTEAFF
TRBD2,TRBV4-2,NA,TRBJ2-7,TGTGCCAGCAGCCCGACTACTAGCGGAGCGTCCTACGAGCAGTACTTC,CASSPTTSGASYEQYF
NA,TRBV7-8,NA,TRBJ2-4,TGTGCCAGCAGCTTACTCCGGCTAGCGTTAGCCAAAAACATTCAGTACTTC,CASSLLRLALAKNIQYF
TRBD1,TRBV10-3,NA,TRBJ2-2,TGTGCCATCAGGCCCGGACAGGGGGACACCGGGGAGCTGTTTTTT,CAIRPGQGDTGELFF
NA,TRBV5-1,many,TRBJ1-1,TGCGCCAGCACCGTGGACAGATTGAACACTGAAGCTTTCTTT,CASTVDRLNTEAFF
TRBD1,TRBV27,NA,TRBJ2-7,TGTGCCAGCAGAGCAGGGGGCCGTTCCTACGAGCAGTACTTC,CASRAGGRSYEQYF
NA,TRBV10-3,NA,TRBJ2-3,TGTGCCATCAGGCCCCGAGGCGCTAGCACAGATACGCAGTATTTT,CAIRPRGASTDTQYF
TRBD1,TRBV5-1,NA,TRBJ2-2,TGCGCCAGCAGCTGGACAGGGAGAGACACCGGGGAGCTGTTTTTT,CASSWTGRDTGELFF
TRBD1,TRBV15,NA,TRBJ2-7,TGTGCCACCAGCAGAGATCCGGGACAGGGTTCCTACGAGCAGTACTTC,CATSRDPGQGSYEQYF
TRBD1,TRBV19,NA,TRBJ1-5,TGTGCCAGTAGCCCCGACAGGGATCAGCCCCAGCATTTT,CASSPDRDQPQHF
TRBD1,TRBV18,NA,TRBJ1-2,TGTGCCAGCTCACCACCCTCAGGGGGCGGTGGTGGCTACACCTTC,CASSPPSGGGGGYTF
NA,TRBV30,NA,TRBJ1-2,TGTGCCTGGAGGGTCACAGCTAACTATGGCTACACCTTC,CAWRVTANYGYTF
NA,TRBV7-2,NA,TRBJ2-7,TGTGCCAGCAGCTCAAGGGGCGGATACGAGCAGTACTTC,CASSSRGGYEQYF
NA,TRBV7-6,NA,TRBJ1-5,TGTGCCAGCAGCAAAGAGGCGGGTTCGGCCCAGCATTTT,CASSKEAGSAQHF
TRBD2,TRBV27,NA,TRBJ2-1,TGTGCCAGCAGTTTATCGGGGCGGGGGGGCGTTCGGGAGCAGTTCTTC,CASSLSGRGGVREQFF
TRBD1,TRBV18,NA,TRBJ2-7,TGTGCCAGCTCACCTTTGGAGACAGGGTGGGAGCAGTACTTC,CASSPLETGWEQYF
TRBD1,TRBV6-6,few,TRBJ2-1,TGTGCCAGCGGACAGGGCTACAATGAGCAGTTCTTC,CASGQGYNEQFF
NA,TRBV5-6,NA,TRBJ2-7,TGTGCCAGCAGCTTGCGTGCGTCAGGTCACGCCTACGAGCAGTACTTC,CASSLRASGHAYEQYF
NA,TRBV18,NA,TRBJ2-2,TGTGCCAGCTCACGAGGAGGGACCGGGGAGCTGTTTTTT,CASSRGGTGELFF
TRBD1,TRBV7-6,NA,TRBJ1-2,TGTGCCAGCAGCGAGAGACCGGGACAGGGGGACGGCTACACCTTC,CASSERPGQGDGYTF
NA,TRBV30,NA,TRBJ1-4,TGTGCCTGGTCAACGGGGGGGATGGACGAAAAACTGTTTTTT,CAWSTGGMDEKLFF
NA,TRBV5-4,NA,TRBJ1-1,TGTGCCAGCAGCTTGCCCATGAACACTGAAGCTTTCTTT,CASSLPMNTEAFF
NA,TRBV5-6,NA,TRBJ2-3,TGTGCCAGCAGCTTGGTCAAGGGGTCGACAGATACGCAGTATTTT,CASSLVKGSTDTQYF
TRBD1,TRBV4-3,few,TRBJ1-2,TGCGCCAGCAGCCAGGGACAGGGTTTGGATTTCTATGGCTACACCTTC,CASSQGQGLDFYGYTF
NA,TRBV9,once,TRBJ2-3,TGTGCCAGCAGCGGCGCCCCACCAGATACGCAGTATTTT,CASSGAPPDTQYF
NA,TRBV5-1,NA,TRBJ1-2,TGCGCCAGCAGCTTGGGCAGGAACTATGGCTACACCTTC,CASSLGRNYGYTF
NA,TRBV28,NA,TRBJ1-2,TGTGCCAGCAGTTTAAAGGGTTACGTAGCCCCTCGGGACACCCGCTATGGCTACACCTTC,CASSLKGYVAPRDTRYGYTF
NA,TRBV7-9,NA,TRBJ1-5,TGTGCCAGCAGCTTAACCGGGGATTATCAGCCCCAGCATTTT,CASSLTGDYQPQHF
TRBD1,TRBV27,NA,TRBJ1-2,TGTGCCAGCAGGGGGCCTACCCGGGACAGGGTGGATGGCTACACCTTC,CASRGPTRDRVDGYTF
TRBD1,TRBV7-2,NA,TRBJ1-6,TGTGCCAGCAGCTTCCGGGACAGTTCACCCCTCCACTTT,CASSFRDSSPLHF
NA,TRBV27,NA,TRBJ1-1,TGTGCCAGCAGTTTACAGGGGCGAGGTTCAGAAGCTTTCTTT,CASSLQGRGSEAFF
NA,TRBV5-1,many,TRBJ1-4,TGCGCCAGCAGCTTGGCGGGTAATGAAAAACTGTTTTTT,CASSLAGNEKLFF
TRBD2,TRBV4-3,NA,TRBJ2-1,TGCGCCAGCAGCCAAGCGGGGGGATGGAATGAGCAGTTCTTC,CASSQAGGWNEQFF
NA,TRBV30,NA,TRBJ1-2,TGTGCCTGGAGTGTACCAGGGCTTAGCTATGGCTACACCTTC,CAWSVPGLSYGYTF
NA,TRBV4-1,NA,TRBJ1-1,TGCGCCAGCAGCCAAGATGGGGGGGCGGACACTGAAGCTTTCTTT,CASSQDGGADTEAFF
NA,TRBV4-1,once,TRBJ2-2,TGCGCCAGCAGCCCCCGATGGCTGACGAACACCGGGGAGCTGTTTTTT,CASSPRWLTNTGELFF
TRBD1,TRBV5-1,NA,TRBJ2-4,TGCGCCAGCAGCTTGGGACGTACAGGGGGTACGGACATTCAGTACTTC,CASSLGRTGGTDIQYF
NA,TRBV10-3,few,TRBJ2-3,TGTGCCATCAGTGACCTGGGCTCTAGCACAGATACGCAGTATTTT,CAISDLGSSTDTQYF
TRBD1,TRBV11-2,few,TRBJ1-6,TGTGCCAGCAGCTCCACCGGACAGGCTGAGGAACCCCTCCACTTT,CASSSTGQAEEPLHF
TRBD2,TRBV5-6,NA,TRBJ2-7,TGTGCCAGCAGCAAGAGGACGGGGGTAGCGGGGTGGACCTACGAGCAGTACTTC,CASSKRTGVAGWTYEQYF
NA,TRBV27,NA,TRBJ2-7,TGTGCCAGCAGTTTGAGGACAGCTTCCTACGAGCAGTACTTC,CASSLRTASYEQYF
NA,TRBV7-3,NA,TRBJ2-3,TGTGCCAGCAGCTTGGGCGGTGGAGGCGATACGCAGTATTTT,CASSLGGGGDTQYF
NA,TRBV2,NA,TRBJ1-1,TGTGCCAGCAGAAGCCTGAACACTGAAGCTTTCTTT,CASRSLNTEAFF
NA,TRBV4-3,few,TRBJ2-7,TGCGCCAGCAGCCACGACAGAGCCTACGAGCAGTACTTC,CASSHDRAYEQYF
NA,TRBV5-4,NA,TRBJ2-3,TGTGCCAGCAGGGCGGCAAGTGCAGATACGCAGTATTTT,CASRAASADTQYF
TRBD1,TRBV10-1,NA,TRBJ1-1,TGCGCCAGCAGCCCACCCCTCACAGGGGGCTCACTGAAAGCTTTCTTT,CASSPPLTGGSLKAFF
TRBD1,TRBV7-6,NA,TRBJ2-1,TGTGCCAGCAGCCCGGACAGGGGGGTAAATGAGCAGTTCTTC,CASSPDRGVNEQFF
TRBD1,TRBV7-2,NA,TRBJ1-1,TGTGCCAGCAGCTGGGATAACAGGGGAGTGACTGAAGCTTTCTTT,CASSWDNRGVTEAFF